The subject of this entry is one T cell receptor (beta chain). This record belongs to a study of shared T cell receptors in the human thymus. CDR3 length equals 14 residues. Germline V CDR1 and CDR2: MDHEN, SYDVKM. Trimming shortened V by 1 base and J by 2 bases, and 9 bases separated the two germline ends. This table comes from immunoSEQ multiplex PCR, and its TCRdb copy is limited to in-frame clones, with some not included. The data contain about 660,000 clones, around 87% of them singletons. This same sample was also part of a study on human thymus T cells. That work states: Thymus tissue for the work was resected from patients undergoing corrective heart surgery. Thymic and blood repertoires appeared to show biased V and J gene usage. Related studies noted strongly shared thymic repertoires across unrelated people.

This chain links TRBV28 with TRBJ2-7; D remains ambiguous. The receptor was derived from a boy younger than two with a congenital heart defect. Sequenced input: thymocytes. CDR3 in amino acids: CASSLFTATYEQYF. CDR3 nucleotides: TGTGCCAGCAGTTTATTTACAGCTACCTACGAGCAGTACTTC.